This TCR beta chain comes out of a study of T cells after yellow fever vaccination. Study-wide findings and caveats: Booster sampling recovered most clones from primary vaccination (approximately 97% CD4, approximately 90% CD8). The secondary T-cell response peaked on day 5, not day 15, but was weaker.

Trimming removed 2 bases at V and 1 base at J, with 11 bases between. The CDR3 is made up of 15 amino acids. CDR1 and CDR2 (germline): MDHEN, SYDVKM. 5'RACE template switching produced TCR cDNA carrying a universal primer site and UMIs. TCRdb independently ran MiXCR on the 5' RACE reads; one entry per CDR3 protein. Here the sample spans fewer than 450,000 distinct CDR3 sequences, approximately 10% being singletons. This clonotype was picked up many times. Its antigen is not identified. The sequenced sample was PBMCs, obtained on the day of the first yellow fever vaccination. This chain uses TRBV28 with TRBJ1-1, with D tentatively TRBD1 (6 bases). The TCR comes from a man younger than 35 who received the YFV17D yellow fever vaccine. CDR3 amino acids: CASSLGGQGNTEAFF. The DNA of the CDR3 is TGTGCCAGCAGTTTAGGGGGGCAGGGGAACACTGAAGCTTTCTTT.